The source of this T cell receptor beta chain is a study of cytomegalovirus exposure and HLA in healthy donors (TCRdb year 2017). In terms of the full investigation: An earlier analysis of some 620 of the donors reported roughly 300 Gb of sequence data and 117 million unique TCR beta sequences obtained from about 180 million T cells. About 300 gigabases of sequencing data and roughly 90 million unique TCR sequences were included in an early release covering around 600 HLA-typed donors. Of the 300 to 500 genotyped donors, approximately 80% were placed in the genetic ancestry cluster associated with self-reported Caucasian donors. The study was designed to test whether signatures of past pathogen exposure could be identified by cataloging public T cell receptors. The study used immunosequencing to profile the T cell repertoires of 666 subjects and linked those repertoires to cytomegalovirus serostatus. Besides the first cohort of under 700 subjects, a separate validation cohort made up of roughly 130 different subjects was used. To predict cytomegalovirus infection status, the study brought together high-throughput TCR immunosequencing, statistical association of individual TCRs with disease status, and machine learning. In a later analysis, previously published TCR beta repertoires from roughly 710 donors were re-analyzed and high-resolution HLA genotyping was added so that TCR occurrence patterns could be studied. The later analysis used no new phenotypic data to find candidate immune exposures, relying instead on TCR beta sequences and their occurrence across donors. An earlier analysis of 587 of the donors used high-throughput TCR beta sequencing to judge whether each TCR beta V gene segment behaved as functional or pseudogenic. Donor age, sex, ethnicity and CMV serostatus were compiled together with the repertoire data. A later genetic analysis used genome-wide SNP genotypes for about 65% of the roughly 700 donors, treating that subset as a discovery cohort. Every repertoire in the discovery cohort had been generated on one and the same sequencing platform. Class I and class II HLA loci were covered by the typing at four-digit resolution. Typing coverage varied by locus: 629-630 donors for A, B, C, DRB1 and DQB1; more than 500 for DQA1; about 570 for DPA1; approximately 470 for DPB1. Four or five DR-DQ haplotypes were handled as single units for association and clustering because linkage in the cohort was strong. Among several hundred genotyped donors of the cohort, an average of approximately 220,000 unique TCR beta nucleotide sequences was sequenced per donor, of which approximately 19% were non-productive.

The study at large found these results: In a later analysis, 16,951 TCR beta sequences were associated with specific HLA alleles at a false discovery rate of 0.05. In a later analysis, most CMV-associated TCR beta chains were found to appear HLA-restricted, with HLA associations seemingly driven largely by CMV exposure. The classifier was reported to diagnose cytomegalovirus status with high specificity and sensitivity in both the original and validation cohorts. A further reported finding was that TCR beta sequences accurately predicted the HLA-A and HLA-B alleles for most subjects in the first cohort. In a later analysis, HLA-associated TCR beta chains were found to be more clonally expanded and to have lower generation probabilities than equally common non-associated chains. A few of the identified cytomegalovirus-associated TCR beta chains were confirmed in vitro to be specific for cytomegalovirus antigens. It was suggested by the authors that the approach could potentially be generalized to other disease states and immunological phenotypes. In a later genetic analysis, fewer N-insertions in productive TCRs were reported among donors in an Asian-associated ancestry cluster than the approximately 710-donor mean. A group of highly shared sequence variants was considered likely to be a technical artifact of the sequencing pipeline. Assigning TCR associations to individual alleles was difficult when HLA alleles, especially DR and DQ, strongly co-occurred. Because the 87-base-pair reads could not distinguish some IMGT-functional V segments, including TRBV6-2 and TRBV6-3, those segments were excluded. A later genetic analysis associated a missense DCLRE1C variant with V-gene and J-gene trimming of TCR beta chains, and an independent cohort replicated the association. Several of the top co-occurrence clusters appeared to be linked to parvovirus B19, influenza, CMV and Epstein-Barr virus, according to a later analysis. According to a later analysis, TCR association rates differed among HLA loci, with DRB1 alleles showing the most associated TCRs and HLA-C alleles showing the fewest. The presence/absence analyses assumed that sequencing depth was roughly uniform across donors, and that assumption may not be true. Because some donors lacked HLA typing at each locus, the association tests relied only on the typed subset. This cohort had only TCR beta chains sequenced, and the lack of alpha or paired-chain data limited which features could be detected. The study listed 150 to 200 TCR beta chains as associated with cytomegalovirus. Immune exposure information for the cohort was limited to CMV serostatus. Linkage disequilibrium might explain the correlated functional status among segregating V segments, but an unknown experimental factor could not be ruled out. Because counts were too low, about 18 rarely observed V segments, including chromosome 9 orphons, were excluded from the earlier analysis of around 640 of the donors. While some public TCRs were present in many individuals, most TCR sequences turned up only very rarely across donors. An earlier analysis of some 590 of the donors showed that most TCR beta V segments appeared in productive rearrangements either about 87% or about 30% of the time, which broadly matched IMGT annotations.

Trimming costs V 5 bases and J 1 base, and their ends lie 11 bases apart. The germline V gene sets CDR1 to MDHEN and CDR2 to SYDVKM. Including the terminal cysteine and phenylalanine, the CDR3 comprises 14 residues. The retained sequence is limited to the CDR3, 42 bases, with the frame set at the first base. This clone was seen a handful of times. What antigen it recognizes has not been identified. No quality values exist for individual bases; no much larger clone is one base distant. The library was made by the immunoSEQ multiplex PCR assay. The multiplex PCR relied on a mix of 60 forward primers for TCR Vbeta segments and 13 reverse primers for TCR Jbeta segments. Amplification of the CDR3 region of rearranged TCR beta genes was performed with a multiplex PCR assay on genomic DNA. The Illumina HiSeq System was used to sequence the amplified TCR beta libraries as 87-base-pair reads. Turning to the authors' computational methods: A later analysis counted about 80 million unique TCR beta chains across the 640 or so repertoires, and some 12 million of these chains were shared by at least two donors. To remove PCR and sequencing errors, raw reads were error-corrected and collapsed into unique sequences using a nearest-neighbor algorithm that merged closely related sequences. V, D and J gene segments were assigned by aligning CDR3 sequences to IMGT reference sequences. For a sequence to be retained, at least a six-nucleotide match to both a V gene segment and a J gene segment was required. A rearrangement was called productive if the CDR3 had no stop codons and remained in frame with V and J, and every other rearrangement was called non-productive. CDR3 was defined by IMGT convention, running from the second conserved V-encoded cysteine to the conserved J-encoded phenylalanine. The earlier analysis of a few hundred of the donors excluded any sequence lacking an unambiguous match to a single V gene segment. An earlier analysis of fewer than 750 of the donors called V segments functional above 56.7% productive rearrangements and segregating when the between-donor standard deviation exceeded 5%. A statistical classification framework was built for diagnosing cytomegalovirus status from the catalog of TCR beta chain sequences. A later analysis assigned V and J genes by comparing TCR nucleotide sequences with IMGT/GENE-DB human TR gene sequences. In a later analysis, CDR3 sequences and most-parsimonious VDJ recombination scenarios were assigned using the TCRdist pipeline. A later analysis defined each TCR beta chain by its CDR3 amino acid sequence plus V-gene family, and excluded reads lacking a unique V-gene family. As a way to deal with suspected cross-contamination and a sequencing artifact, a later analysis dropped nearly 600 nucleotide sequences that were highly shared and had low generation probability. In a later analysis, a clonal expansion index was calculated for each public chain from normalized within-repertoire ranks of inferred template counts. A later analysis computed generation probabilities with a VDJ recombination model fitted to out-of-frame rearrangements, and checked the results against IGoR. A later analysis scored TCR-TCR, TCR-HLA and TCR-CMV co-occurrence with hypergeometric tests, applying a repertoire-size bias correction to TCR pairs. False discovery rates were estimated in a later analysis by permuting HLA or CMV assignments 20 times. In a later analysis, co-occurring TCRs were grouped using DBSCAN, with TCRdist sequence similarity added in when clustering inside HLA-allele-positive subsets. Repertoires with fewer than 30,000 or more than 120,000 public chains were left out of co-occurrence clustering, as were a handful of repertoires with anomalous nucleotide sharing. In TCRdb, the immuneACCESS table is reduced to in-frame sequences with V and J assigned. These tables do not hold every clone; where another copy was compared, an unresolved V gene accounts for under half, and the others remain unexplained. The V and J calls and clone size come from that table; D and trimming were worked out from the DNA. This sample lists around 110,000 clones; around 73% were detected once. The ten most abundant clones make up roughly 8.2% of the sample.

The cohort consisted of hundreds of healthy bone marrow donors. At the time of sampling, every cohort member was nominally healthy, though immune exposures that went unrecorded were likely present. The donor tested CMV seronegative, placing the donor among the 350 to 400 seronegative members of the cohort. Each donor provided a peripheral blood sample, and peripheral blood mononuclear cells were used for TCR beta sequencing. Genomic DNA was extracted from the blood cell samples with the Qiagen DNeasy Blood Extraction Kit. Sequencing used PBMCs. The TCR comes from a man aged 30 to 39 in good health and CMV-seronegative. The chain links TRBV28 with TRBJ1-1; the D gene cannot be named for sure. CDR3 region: CASSVHSGNTEAFF. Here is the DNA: TGTGCCAGCAGTGTACACAGCGGGAACACTGAAGCTTTCTTT.